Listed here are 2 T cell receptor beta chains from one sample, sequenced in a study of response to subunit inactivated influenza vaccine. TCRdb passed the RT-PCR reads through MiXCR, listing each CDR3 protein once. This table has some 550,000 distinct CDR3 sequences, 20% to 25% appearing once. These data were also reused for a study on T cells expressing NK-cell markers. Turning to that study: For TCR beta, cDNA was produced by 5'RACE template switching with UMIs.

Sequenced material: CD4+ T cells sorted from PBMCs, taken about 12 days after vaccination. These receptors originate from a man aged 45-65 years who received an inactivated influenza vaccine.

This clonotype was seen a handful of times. The CDR3 spells CASGTVDTQYF. Written as DNA, the CDR3 is TGTGCCAGCGGGACAGTAGATACGCAGTATTTT. The rearrangement joins TRBV2 to TRBJ2-3, with 7 bases identical to TRBD1. CDR3 size: 11 residues. J gave up 5 bases and V 8 bases, and 1 base lay outside the gene matches. Germline V lookup: CDR1 SNHLY, CDR2 FYNNEI.

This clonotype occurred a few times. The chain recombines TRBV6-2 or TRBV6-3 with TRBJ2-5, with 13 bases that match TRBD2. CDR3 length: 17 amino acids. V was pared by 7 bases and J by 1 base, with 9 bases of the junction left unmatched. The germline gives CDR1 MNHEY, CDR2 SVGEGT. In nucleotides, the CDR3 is TGTGCCAGCAATTTACGCCGGACTAGCGGGAGCCAAGAGACCCAGTACTTC. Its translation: CASNLRRTSGSQETQYF.